This TCR beta chain is from a study of shared clonotypes between healthy human individuals. Only in-frame clones appear in the TCRdb table, and some are missing; sequencing was by immunoSEQ multiplex PCR. The repertoire holds about 490,000 clones, with 65% to 80% as singletons. The CDR3 loop spans 15 amino acids. The V gene lost 2 bases and the J gene lost 9 bases, with 17 bases spanning the gap. Germline V gives CDR1 MGHDK, CDR2 SYGVNS. J is TRBJ2-1 and V is TRBV25-1; D perhaps matches TRBD2 (6 bases). The receptor was isolated from a woman aged 40 to 49 in good health. Some clones in this sample may be carry-over from other donors' samples. The sample was PBMCs. The CDR3, as DNA: TGTGCCAGCAGTGAACAAGTAGCGGTTCGGGGTGAGCAGTTCTTC. Its translation: CASSEQVAVRGEQFF.